These T cell receptor beta chains were read from a single sample in a study of cytomegalovirus exposure and HLA in healthy donors. Assay: immunoSEQ multiplex PCR; the TCRdb copy retains only in-frame clones and omits some. The table records approximately 100,000 clones, about 70% of them present only once. Sequencing input: PBMCs. These receptors were taken from a woman in her late teens or twenties in good health and CMV-seropositive. The CDR3 runs from the conserved cysteine through the conserved F or W. Each record gives: D gene, J gene, V gene, clone size, CDR3 protein, CDR3 DNA. The D gene is left open where the match is weak. Where a row states a size, it is once, few, many or the class of an expanded clone; other rows omit it.

d_call: TRBD2; j_call: TRBJ2-1; v_call: TRBV5-6; clone_size: .; cdr3_aa: CASSPRTSASYNEQFF; cdr3_nt: TGTGCCAGCAGCCCGAGGACTAGCGCCTCCTACAATGAGCAGTTCTTC
d_call: TRBD2; j_call: TRBJ2-5; v_call: TRBV30; clone_size: once; cdr3_aa: CAWSPGLANYQETQYF; cdr3_nt: TGTGCCTGGTCGCCGGGACTAGCGAACTACCAAGAGACCCAGTACTTC
d_call: TRBD2; j_call: TRBJ2-3; v_call: TRBV27; clone_size: few; cdr3_aa: CASSYTLAGADTQYF; cdr3_nt: TGTGCCAGCAGTTATACCCTAGCGGGAGCGGATACGCAGTATTTT
d_call: .; j_call: TRBJ2-1; v_call: TRBV5-1; clone_size: .; cdr3_aa: CASSLGPTTSNEQFF; cdr3_nt: TGCGCCAGCAGCTTGGGTCCTACTACGTCCAATGAGCAGTTCTTC
d_call: TRBD1; j_call: TRBJ2-7; v_call: TRBV15; clone_size: .; cdr3_aa: CATSRDRGTYEQYF; cdr3_nt: TGTGCCACCAGCAGGGACAGGGGAACCTACGAGCAGTACTTC
d_call: TRBD1; j_call: TRBJ1-1; v_call: TRBV11-2; clone_size: .; cdr3_aa: CASSTRGQSSEAFF; cdr3_nt: TGTGCCAGCAGCACCAGGGGGCAATCCAGTGAAGCTTTCTTT
d_call: .; j_call: TRBJ2-5; v_call: TRBV25-1; clone_size: .; cdr3_aa: CASSADSQETQYF; cdr3_nt: TGTGCCAGCAGCGCCGACAGCCAAGAGACCCAGTACTTC
d_call: .; j_call: TRBJ1-1; v_call: TRBV5-1; clone_size: .; cdr3_aa: CASSLVFGKTEAFF; cdr3_nt: TGCGCCAGCAGCTTGGTGTTCGGGAAGACTGAAGCTTTCTTT
d_call: TRBD1; j_call: TRBJ2-7; v_call: TRBV7-9; clone_size: .; cdr3_aa: CASSLQPGGWIYEQYF; cdr3_nt: TGTGCCAGCAGCTTACAACCAGGGGGCTGGATATACGAGCAGTACTTC
d_call: TRBD1; j_call: TRBJ1-2; v_call: TRBV28; clone_size: few; cdr3_aa: CASSSPGQHYGYTF; cdr3_nt: TGTGCCAGCAGTTCCCCGGGACAGCACTATGGCTACACCTTC
d_call: TRBD1; j_call: TRBJ1-5; v_call: TRBV7-2; clone_size: once; cdr3_aa: CASSSGTGLYQPQHF; cdr3_nt: TGTGCCAGCAGCTCCGGGACAGGGCTCTATCAGCCCCAGCATTTT
d_call: TRBD1; j_call: TRBJ1-1; v_call: TRBV10-3; clone_size: .; cdr3_aa: CAIRGTDTEAFF; cdr3_nt: TGTGCCATCAGAGGGACAGACACTGAAGCTTTCTTT
d_call: .; j_call: TRBJ2-1; v_call: TRBV7-3; clone_size: .; cdr3_aa: CASSLDGGLGREQFF; cdr3_nt: TGTGCCAGCAGCTTAGATGGGGGACTCGGGCGCGAGCAGTTCTTC
d_call: .; j_call: TRBJ1-5; v_call: TRBV7-8; clone_size: .; cdr3_aa: CASSLIAGPSNQPQHF; cdr3_nt: TGTGCCAGCAGCTTAATCGCGGGACCTAGCAATCAGCCCCAGCATTTT
d_call: TRBD2; j_call: TRBJ2-5; v_call: TRBV28; clone_size: .; cdr3_aa: CASSSGGGSEETQYF; cdr3_nt: TGTGCCAGCAGTTCGGGAGGGGGGAGCGAGGAGACCCAGTACTTC
d_call: TRBD2; j_call: TRBJ2-1; v_call: TRBV7-2; clone_size: .; cdr3_aa: CASSLGASGRNEQFF; cdr3_nt: TGTGCCAGCAGCTTAGGGGCTAGCGGGAGAAATGAGCAGTTCTTC
d_call: TRBD2; j_call: TRBJ2-7; v_call: TRBV7-9; clone_size: .; cdr3_aa: CASSPPLAGGAYEQYF; cdr3_nt: TGTGCCAGCAGCCCTCCACTAGCGGGAGGGGCCTACGAGCAGTACTTC
d_call: TRBD1; j_call: TRBJ1-5; v_call: TRBV5-3; clone_size: few; cdr3_aa: CARSLTGGGNQPQHF; cdr3_nt: TGTGCCAGAAGCTTAACAGGGGGAGGCAATCAGCCCCAGCATTTT
d_call: TRBD2; j_call: TRBJ2-2; v_call: TRBV19; clone_size: few; cdr3_aa: CASSRGTSGTNTGELFF; cdr3_nt: TGTGCCAGTAGTAGGGGGACTAGCGGGACGAACACCGGGGAGCTGTTTTTT
d_call: .; j_call: TRBJ2-5; v_call: TRBV12-2; clone_size: few; cdr3_aa: CASRLGTSGRADSRETQYF; cdr3_nt: TGTGCAAGTCGCCTCGGGACTAGCGGGAGGGCTGATAGCCGGGAGACCCAGTACTTC
d_call: .; j_call: TRBJ1-3; v_call: TRBV19; clone_size: .; cdr3_aa: CASTPPVGGNTIYF; cdr3_nt: TGTGCCAGTACCCCTCCAGTGGGCGGAAACACCATATATTTT
d_call: .; j_call: TRBJ2-5; v_call: TRBV7-9; clone_size: .; cdr3_aa: CASSLARGSQETQYF; cdr3_nt: TGTGCCAGCAGCTTAGCCCGAGGGAGCCAAGAGACCCAGTACTTC
d_call: .; j_call: TRBJ1-4; v_call: TRBV25-1; clone_size: .; cdr3_aa: CASSEYQNEKLFF; cdr3_nt: TGTGCCAGCAGTGAATATCAGAATGAAAAACTGTTTTTT
d_call: TRBD2; j_call: TRBJ2-1; v_call: TRBV9; clone_size: .; cdr3_aa: CASSLISGSEQFF; cdr3_nt: TGTGCCAGCAGTCTAATTAGCGGGAGTGAGCAGTTCTTC
d_call: .; j_call: TRBJ2-7; v_call: TRBV6-1; clone_size: few; cdr3_aa: CASSGRVYEQYF; cdr3_nt: TGTGCCAGCAGTGGGAGGGTTTACGAGCAGTACTTC
d_call: TRBD1; j_call: TRBJ1-1; v_call: TRBV28; clone_size: .; cdr3_aa: CASSFLPRGQGVVAFF; cdr3_nt: TGTGCCAGCAGTTTCCTCCCCCGAGGACAGGGGGTCGTTGCTTTCTTT
d_call: TRBD2; j_call: TRBJ2-1; v_call: TRBV7-7; clone_size: .; cdr3_aa: CASSSGGNEQFF; cdr3_nt: TGTGCCAGCAGCTCGGGGGGCAATGAGCAGTTCTTC
d_call: .; j_call: TRBJ2-2; v_call: TRBV5-6; clone_size: .; cdr3_aa: CASNRENTGELFF; cdr3_nt: TGTGCCAGCAACAGGGAGAACACCGGGGAGCTGTTTTTT
d_call: TRBD1; j_call: TRBJ2-7; v_call: TRBV7-8; clone_size: few; cdr3_aa: CASSLNRGNGREQYF; cdr3_nt: TGTGCCAGCAGCTTAAACAGGGGGAATGGACGCGAGCAGTACTTC
d_call: .; j_call: TRBJ2-7; v_call: TRBV7-3; clone_size: few; cdr3_aa: CASSSLRVSEQYF; cdr3_nt: TGTGCCAGCAGCTCTCTCAGGGTTAGCGAGCAGTACTTC
d_call: .; j_call: TRBJ1-2; v_call: TRBV4-1; clone_size: .; cdr3_aa: CASSQAKDPGNYGYTF; cdr3_nt: TGCGCCAGCAGCCAAGCTAAGGACCCGGGAAACTATGGCTACACCTTC
d_call: TRBD2; j_call: TRBJ2-3; v_call: TRBV5-6; clone_size: .; cdr3_aa: CASSLEGSGVTQYF; cdr3_nt: TGTGCCAGCAGCTTGGAGGGGAGCGGGGTAACGCAGTATTTT
d_call: TRBD1; j_call: TRBJ1-4; v_call: TRBV5-4; clone_size: .; cdr3_aa: CASSSGQGGNEKLFF; cdr3_nt: TGTGCCAGCAGCTCGGGACAGGGAGGGAATGAAAAACTGTTTTTT
d_call: .; j_call: TRBJ1-3; v_call: TRBV6-5; clone_size: .; cdr3_aa: CASSYSSRGTGNTIYF; cdr3_nt: TGTGCCAGCAGTTACTCCAGCAGGGGAACTGGAAACACCATATATTTT
d_call: .; j_call: TRBJ2-6; v_call: TRBV21-1; clone_size: few; cdr3_aa: CAGSGLGANVLTF; cdr3_nt: TGTGCCGGATCAGGGCTCGGGGCCAACGTCCTGACTTTC
d_call: .; j_call: TRBJ2-1; v_call: TRBV20-1; clone_size: .; cdr3_aa: CSAREANEQFF; cdr3_nt: TGCAGTGCTAGAGAGGCTAATGAGCAGTTCTTC